The 27 T cell receptor beta chains presented below share a single source sample, sequenced in a study of blood T cells in healthy people across ages. Together with a sample-barcoded 5' primer, a J-beta primer mix was included in a second PCR lasting about 7 to 12 cycles. From the 5' RACE reads, TCRdb called clonotypes with MiXCR, one entry per CDR3 protein. The sample shows around 1,000,000 distinct CDR3 sequences, about two fifths of them seen only once. Input material: blood. Source of these receptors: a man between 18 and 35 years old in good health.

This clonotype was counted at least ten times. The chain carries TRBV7-2 and TRBJ1-5; D is undetermined. CDR1 is SGHTA and CDR2 is FQGNSA in the germline V gene. This CDR3 contains 17 residues. V shed 4 bases and J shed 0 bases, with 16 bases lying between them. CDR3: CASSSPTETYSNQPQHF. CDR3 DNA: TGTGCCAGCAGCTCACCGACGGAGACATATAGCAATCAGCCCCAGCATTTT.

The rearrangement links TRBV2 to TRBJ1-2; 7 positions agree with TRBD1. The germline V gene has CDR1 SNHLY and CDR2 FYNNEI. CDR3 length equals 15 residues. V lost 3 bases to trimming and J lost 4 bases; unmatched junction nucleotides: 8. Written as DNA, the CDR3 is TGTGCCAGCAGTGATGTACAGGGGAGAAGCTATGGCTACACCTTC. It translates to CASSDVQGRSYGYTF.

The V call is TRBV20-1, the J call TRBJ1-1; a possible D gene is TRBD1 (5 bases). Trimming cost V 6 bases and J 1 base, with 12 bases left between them. The CDR3 runs to 13 residues. Germline V gene lookup returns CDR1 DFQATT and CDR2 SNEGSKA (reference sequence). The CDR3 here is CSALVGRNTEAFF. The CDR3 DNA reads TGCAGTGCCCTTGTGGGGCGGAACACTGAAGCTTTCTTT.

This clonotype was seen at least ten times. The chain uses TRBV12-5 and TRBJ2-3; D remains ambiguous. Germline values: CDR1 LGHNT, CDR2 FRNRAP. Trimming removed 2 bases at V and 0 bases at J, with 0 bases between. The CDR3 loop spans 12 amino acids. The CDR3: CASGLSTDTQYF. CDR3 nucleotides: TGTGCTAGTGGTTTGAGCACAGATACGCAGTATTTT. Filled out from reference TRBV12-5 and TRBJ2-3, the complete variable domain reads DARVTQTPRHKVTEMGQEVTMRCQPILGHNTVFWYRQTMMQGLELLAYFRNRAPLDDSGMPKDRFSAEMPDATLATLKIQPSEPRDSAVYFCASGLSTDTQYFGPGTRLTVL.

The rearrangement joins TRBV28 to TRBJ2-5; the D call may be TRBD1 or TRBD2 (5 bases each). Germline assignment: CDR1 MDHEN and CDR2 SYDVKM. This CDR3 has 13 amino acids. Trimming removed 6 bases at V and 3 bases at J, with 11 bases between. The CDR3 here is CASSPRGEETQYF. The CDR3, as DNA: TGTGCCAGCAGCCCCCGAGGGGAAGAGACCCAGTACTTC.

This chain links TRBV7-9 with TRBJ1-3; D remains unclear. CDR3 length: 14 amino acids. V was shortened by 5 bases and J by 3 bases, with 11 bases between the two germline ends. CDR1 and CDR2 from the germline V gene are SEHNR and FQNEAQ (reference sequence). The CDR3 DNA is TGTGCCAGCAGCCCACTGGGAAGTGGAAACACCATATATTTT. Translating gives CASSPLGSGNTIYF.

This clonotype was detected a few times. This chain uses TRBV7-2 with TRBJ2-5, with D possibly matching TRBD1 (5 bases). Germline V gene lookup returns CDR1 SGHTA and CDR2 FQGNSA. V was clipped by 1 base and J by 2 bases, with 11 bases between them. There are 15 residues in the CDR3. The CDR3 is CASSLVGAQQETQYF. CDR3 coding DNA: TGTGCCAGCAGCTTAGTAGGGGCCCAACAAGAGACCCAGTACTTC.

This clonotype turned up a few times. The chain is built from TRBV29-1 and TRBJ2-1; 8 bases are shared with TRBD2. Germline V gene sequence: CDR1 SQVTM, CDR2 ANQGSEA. The CDR3 extends over 14 amino acids. V shed 4 bases, J shed 6 bases, and the junction held 8 bases outside the gene matches. DNA of the CDR3: TGCAGCGTTGGCCGGGGGGGGCCTGTCAATGAGCAGTTCTTC. This translates into CSVGRGGPVNEQFF.

The chain joins TRBV20-1 to TRBJ1-1; D is uncertain. The CDR3 totals 13 residues. The germline CDR1 and CDR2 sequences are DFQATT and SNEGSKA (reference sequence). V was clipped by 1 base and J by 0 bases, with 6 bases between them. The chain's CDR3 is CSARGYLNTEAFF. Here the CDR3 DNA reads TGCAGTGCTAGAGGGTATCTGAACACTGAAGCTTTCTTT.

This rearrangement joins TRBV11-2 to TRBJ2-2, with D tentatively TRBD1 (5 bases). This CDR3 spans 15 amino acids. V was shortened by 7 bases and J by 5 bases, with 17 bases between the two germline ends. Germline V lookup: CDR1 SGHAT, CDR2 FQNNGV. CDR3 coding DNA: TGTGCCAGCACAGGGCTAATGGGTAGGACCGGGGAGCTGTTTTTT. This gives the protein CASTGLMGRTGELFF.

V usage is TRBV4-3 and J usage is TRBJ1-1; D remains ambiguous. This CDR3 is 14 amino acids long. Trimming left V 2 bases short and J 6 bases short, with 13 bases between. Per the germline V gene, CDR1 is LGHNA and CDR2 is YSLEER. This CDR3 reads CASSQSYAPPEAFF. CDR3 sequence (DNA): TGCGCCAGCAGCCAAAGTTACGCGCCTCCTGAAGCTTTCTTT.

There are many counts of this clonotype. This chain uses TRBV7-7 with TRBJ2-3; D not resolved. Per the germline V gene, CDR1 is SSHAT and CDR2 is FNYEAQ (reference sequence). The CDR3 has 16 amino acids. Trimming removed 2 bases at V and 3 bases at J, with 15 bases between. CDR3 amino acids: CASSLSSFRATDTQYF. The CDR3 coding sequence is TGTGCCAGCAGCTTATCCTCTTTTAGAGCGACAGATACGCAGTATTTT.

V gene TRBV20-1 combines with J gene TRBJ2-6, with TRBD2 as a possible D gene (5 bases). This CDR3 is 17 amino acids long. The germline gives CDR1 DFQATT, CDR2 SNEGSKA (reference sequence). V was cut by 8 bases and J by 0 bases, with 20 bases left in between. DNA for the CDR3: TGCAGTACTGTCCCCCAGACGGGAAGCTCTGGGGCCAACGTCCTGACTTTC. Its translation is CSTVPQTGSSGANVLTF.

The V call is TRBV5-1, the J call TRBJ1-2; 7 bases are a match to TRBD1. V trimming: 0 bases; J trimming: 2 bases; junction bases outside the gene matches: 4. Germline CDR1 and CDR2: SGHRS and YFSETQ. The CDR3 runs 15 residues. For the CDR3, the DNA is TGCGCCAGCAGCTTGGTTGGGGGACAGAACTATGGCTACACCTTC. Translating gives CASSLVGGQNYGYTF.

The chain carries TRBV20-1 and TRBJ1-5; no clear D. The CDR3 totals 14 residues. The germline gives CDR1 DFQATT, CDR2 SNEGSKA (reference sequence). V lost 3 bases, J lost 3 bases, and 12 bases lay in between. Here the CDR3 DNA reads TGCAGTGCTAGTGAAGGACGGCTCAATCAGCCCCAGCATTTT. Translating it yields CSASEGRLNQPQHF.

This clonotype was found many times. This sequence joins TRBV7-9 and TRBJ2-7; 8 bases map to TRBD1. Germline assignment: CDR1 SEHNR and CDR2 FQNEAQ (reference sequence). J lost 4 bases, V lost 8 bases, and 1 base had no gene match. CDR3 length equals 11 residues. Written as DNA, the CDR3 is TGTGCCAGCGGACAGGGATACGAGCAGTACTTC. It codes for CASGQGYEQYF.

The V gene is TRBV6-5, the J gene TRBJ1-4; the D gene is possibly TRBD1 (6 bases). This CDR3 is built from 14 residues. Germline assignment: CDR1 MNHEY and CDR2 SVGAGI. Trimming stripped 2 bases from V and 4 bases from J, with 8 bases between. For the CDR3, the DNA is TGTGCCAGCAGTTACGGCAGGGGTAATGAAAAACTGTTTTTT. It is translated as CASSYGRGNEKLFF.

This clonotype has more than one count but fewer than ten. The V call is TRBV5-1, the J call TRBJ2-5, with TRBD2 matching over 8 bases. Trimming cost V 4 bases and J 2 bases; bases outside gene matches: 10. CDR1 is SGHRS and CDR2 is YFSETQ in the germline V gene. The CDR3 is made up of 16 amino acids. The DNA of the CDR3 is TGCGCCAGCAGCCCGAACGCGGGGGGAGAACAAGAGACCCAGTACTTC. Amino acids: CASSPNAGGEQETQYF.

The chain joins TRBV12-3 or TRBV12-4 to TRBJ2-7; 9 nucleotides align to TRBD2. The CDR3 totals 16 residues. V was clipped by 1 base and J by 4 bases; unmatched bases: 8. The CDR3 region is CASSLGLAGWQYEQYF. CDR3 sequence (DNA): TGTGCCAGCAGTTTAGGCCTAGCGGGGTGGCAGTACGAGCAGTACTTC.

V gene TRBV5-1 combines with J gene TRBJ1-1; D is ambiguous. CDR3 length: 15 residues. Germline V gene lookup returns CDR1 SGHRS and CDR2 YFSETQ. V lost 0 bases, J lost 1 base, and 10 bases lay in between. CDR3 sequence: CASSLEGSRNTEAFF. The CDR3, as DNA: TGCGCCAGCAGCTTGGAGGGCAGCCGGAACACTGAAGCTTTCTTT.

At least ten counts were recorded for this clonotype. The chain is built from TRBV10-3 and TRBJ2-5; perhaps TRBD2 as D (5 bases). The germline V and J ends were trimmed by 2 bases and 0 bases, with 16 bases remaining between them. This CDR3 contains 17 residues. Looked up from germline, CDR1 is ENHRY and CDR2 is SYGVKD. The CDR3 here is CAISEPRAEAYQETQYF. The CDR3 DNA is TGTGCCATCAGTGAGCCCCGAGCGGAAGCGTACCAAGAGACCCAGTACTTC.

The chain uses TRBV14 and TRBJ2-3; TRBD2 might be the D (6 bases). From germline, CDR1 is SGHDN and CDR2 FVKESK. The CDR3 totals 16 residues. The ends were cut back, 0 bases at V and 1 base at J, with 11 bases in the middle. The CDR3 nucleotides are TGTGCCAGCAGCCAAGATCCGGGACTCCGCACAGATACGCAGTATTTT. Translating it yields CASSQDPGLRTDTQYF.

V and J are TRBV11-2 and TRBJ1-2; a weak D match, TRBD1 (5 bases). The V and J ends lost 0 bases and 7 bases respectively, with 9 bases between them. This CDR3 has 13 residues. CDR1 SGHAT and CDR2 FQNNGV come from the germline V gene. The CDR3 nucleotides are TGTGCCAGCAGCTTAGATGCGCAGGGTGGCTACACCTTC. This sequence encodes CASSLDAQGGYTF.

The genes are TRBV6-2 or TRBV6-3 and TRBJ1-1, with D unresolved. This CDR3 has 15 amino acids. CDR1 is MNHEY, CDR2 SVGEGT, per germline. Trimming took off 7 bases at V and 1 base at J, with 16 bases between the two ends. CDR3 in amino acids: CASTTQGLKNTEAFF. As DNA, the CDR3 is TGTGCCAGCACCACGCAAGGACTCAAGAACACTGAAGCTTTCTTT.

The chain has TRBV7-8 and TRBJ1-5; D is perhaps TRBD1 (5 bases). The germline V gene has CDR1 SGHVS and CDR2 FQNEAQ. V was clipped by 5 bases and J by 3 bases, with 14 bases between them. The CDR3 spans 15 residues. The DNA of the CDR3 is TGTGCCAGCAGCGCCCTTTGGGGGGACAATCAGCCCCAGCATTTT. Its translation: CASSALWGDNQPQHF.

The genes are TRBV2 and TRBJ1-2, with D uncertain. CDR3 length: 15 amino acids. CDR1 is SNHLY and CDR2 is FYNNEI in the germline V gene. V was cut by 3 bases and J by 0 bases, with 11 bases left in between. CDR3 coding DNA: TGTGCCAGCAGTGACACCCAGACAACTAACTATGGCTACACCTTC. Amino acids: CASSDTQTTNYGYTF.

The table lists this clonotype with many counts. The V call is TRBV18, the J call TRBJ1-1; D might be TRBD1 (5 bases). Deletions cut 3 bases from V and 7 bases from J, with 12 bases between. This CDR3 spans 13 amino acids. CDR1 and CDR2 (germline): KGHSH, LQKENI. DNA of the CDR3: TGTGCCAGCTCACCGGGGACGGAGCGTGAAGCTTTCTTT. The encoded protein is CASSPGTEREAFF.